The subject of this entry is one TCR beta chain. The data stem from a study of shared clonotypes between healthy human individuals. Germline values: CDR1 SNHLY, CDR2 FYNNEI. The CDR3 sequence is 13 residues long. TCRdb's copy holds only in-frame clones and misses some; the assay was immunoSEQ multiplex PCR. The sample yields more than 400,000 clones, almost 97% seen once. The sequenced material came from naive CD4+ T cells sorted from blood. The subset here: CD45RA+ positively selected. The rearrangement links TRBV2 to TRBJ2-5; D possibly corresponds to TRBD1 (5 bases). The DNA end is a closer match to TRBJ2-7, so the J assignment may be wrong. This sequence was found in a woman between 25 and 40 years old in good health. The CDR3: CASRVDKAYEQYF. The CDR3 coding sequence is TGTGCCAGCAGGGTGGACAAGGCCTACGAGCAGTACTTC.